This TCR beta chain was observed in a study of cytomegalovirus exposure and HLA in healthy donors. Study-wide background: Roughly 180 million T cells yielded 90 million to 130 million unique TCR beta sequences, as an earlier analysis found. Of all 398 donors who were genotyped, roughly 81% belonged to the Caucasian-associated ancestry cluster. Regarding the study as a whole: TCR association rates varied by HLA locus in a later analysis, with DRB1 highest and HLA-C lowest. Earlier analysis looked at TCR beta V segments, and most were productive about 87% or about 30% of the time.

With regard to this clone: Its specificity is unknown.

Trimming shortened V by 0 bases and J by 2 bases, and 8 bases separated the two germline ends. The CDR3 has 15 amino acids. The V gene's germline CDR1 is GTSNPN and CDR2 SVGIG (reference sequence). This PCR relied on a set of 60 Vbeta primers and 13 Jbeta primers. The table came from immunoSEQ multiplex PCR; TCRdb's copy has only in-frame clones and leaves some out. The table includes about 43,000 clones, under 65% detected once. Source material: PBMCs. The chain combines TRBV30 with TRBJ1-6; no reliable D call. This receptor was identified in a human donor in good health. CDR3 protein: CAWSVYSAYNSPLHF. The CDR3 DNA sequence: TGTGCCTGGAGTGTTTACAGTGCCTATAATTCACCCCTCCACTTT.